This paragraph reports one TCR beta chain. This sample is drawn from a study of blood T cell dynamics during melanoma immunotherapy. About the study: First-line therapy was either pembrolizumab or nivolumab with ipilimumab for metastatic melanoma.

V lost 4 bases to trimming and J lost 0 bases, with 18 bases between them. This CDR3 spans 17 amino acids. The germline V gene encodes CDR1 LGHNA and CDR2 YNFKEQ. Only in-frame clones appear in the TCRdb table, and some are missing; sequencing was by immunoSEQ multiplex PCR. The table has about 16,000 clones, just over 90% seen once. The sample's time point: pre-treatment baseline. Disease control meant complete response, partial response or stable disease at 12 weeks. Patients with prior systemic cancer treatment, concomitant immunosuppressants, or other active malignancies were excluded. The V gene is TRBV4-2, the J gene TRBJ1-1; a weak D match, TRBD1 (6 bases). This TCR was recovered from a human donor with melanoma. Specimen: blood, collected from a patient treated with checkpoint blockade. CDR3 amino acids: CASSPRAGQPMNTEAFF. The CDR3 coding sequence is TGTGCCAGCAGCCCCCGAGCCGGACAGCCAATGAACACTGAAGCTTTCTTT.